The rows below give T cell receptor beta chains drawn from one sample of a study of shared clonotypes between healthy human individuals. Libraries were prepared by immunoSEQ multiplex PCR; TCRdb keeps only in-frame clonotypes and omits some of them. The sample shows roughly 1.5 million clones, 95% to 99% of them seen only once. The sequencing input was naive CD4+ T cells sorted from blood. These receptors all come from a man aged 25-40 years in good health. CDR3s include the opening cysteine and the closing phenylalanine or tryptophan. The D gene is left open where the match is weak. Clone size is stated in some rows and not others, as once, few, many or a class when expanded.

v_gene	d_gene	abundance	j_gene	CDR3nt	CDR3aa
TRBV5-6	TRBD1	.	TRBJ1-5	TGTGCCAGCAGCCTCCGACAGGGATTTCAGCCCCAGCATTTT	CASSLRQGFQPQHF
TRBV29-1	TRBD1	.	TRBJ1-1	TGCAGCGTCTTAGATTACAGGGGGCTCACTGAAGCTTTCTTT	CSVLDYRGLTEAFF
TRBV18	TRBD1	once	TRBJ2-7	TGTGCCAGCTCGGGGGACAGGAGCTCCTACGAGCAGTACTTC	CASSGDRSSYEQYF
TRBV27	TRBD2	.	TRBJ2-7	TGTGCCAGCAGCCTACGGGGGGGATACGAGCAGTACTTC	CASSLRGGYEQYF
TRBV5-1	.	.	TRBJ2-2	TGCGCTTCTTTCAGGGATGACACCGGGGAGCTGTTTTTT	CASFRDDTGELFF
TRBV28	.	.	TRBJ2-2	TGTGCCAGCAGGAATTTCGCCGGGGAGCTTTTTTTT	CASRNFAGELFF
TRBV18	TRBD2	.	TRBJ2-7	TGTGCCAGCTCACCCGTCGCGGGAGATTCCTACGAGCAGTACTTC	CASSPVAGDSYEQYF
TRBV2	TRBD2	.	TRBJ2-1	TGTGCCAGCAGGCTACTAGCGGGAGGGACCCATGAGCAGTTCTTC	CASRLLAGGTHEQFF
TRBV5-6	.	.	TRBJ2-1	TGTGCCAGCAGCTATACAGGGGACTTAGCTGAGCAGTTCTTC	CASSYTGDLAEQFF
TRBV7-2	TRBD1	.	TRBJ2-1	TGTGCCAGCAGCTTAGGCGTGGGTCAGGGACAGGAAAAGCAGTTCTTC	CASSLGVGQGQEKQFF
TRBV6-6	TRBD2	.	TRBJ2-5	TGTGCCAGCGGGACTAGCGGGAGGTCCCAAGAGACCCAGTACTTC	CASGTSGRSQETQYF
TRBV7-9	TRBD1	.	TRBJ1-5	TGTGCCAGCAGCCAGGACAGGGGAGGGTATAGCAATCAGCCCCAGCATTTT	CASSQDRGGYSNQPQHF
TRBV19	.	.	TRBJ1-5	TGTGCCAGTAGCGGCCTGGGGGCGGTAAGTCAGCCCCAGCATTTT	CASSGLGAVSQPQHF
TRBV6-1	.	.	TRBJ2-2	TGTGCCAGCAGTGGGGGTCATCGGAACACCGGGGAGCTGTTTTTT	CASSGGHRNTGELFF
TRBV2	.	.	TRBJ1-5	TGTGCCAGCAGCATAACACGGGAGCCCCAGCATTTT	CASSITREPQHF
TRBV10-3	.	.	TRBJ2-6	TGTGCCATCAGTGGTCAGGGGCTCGGGGCCAACGTCCTGACTTTC	CAISGQGLGANVLTF
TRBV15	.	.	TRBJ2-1	TGTGCCACCAGCAGAGATAGGGCTAGCAGCTACAATGAGCAGTTCTTC	CATSRDRASSYNEQFF
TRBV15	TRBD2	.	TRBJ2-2	TGTGCCACCAGCACTAGCGGTTTGAACACCGGGGAGCTGTTTTTT	CATSTSGLNTGELFF
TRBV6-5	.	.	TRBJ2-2	TGTGCCGCGGGAGACCGTCGGACAGACGGGGAGCTGTTTTTT	CAAGDRRTDGELFF
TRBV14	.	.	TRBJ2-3	TGTGCCAGCAGCCCAGCGGCTTGGGGCATCGCAGATACGCAGTATTTT	CASSPAAWGIADTQYF
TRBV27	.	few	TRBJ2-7	TGTGCCAGCAGCCCCCCGATGGGGCAAGGCAGGCAGTACTTC	CASSPPMGQGRQYF
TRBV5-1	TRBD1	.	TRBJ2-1	TGCGCCAGCAGATTTCGAATTACGGGACAGGGTAACAATGAGCAGTTCTTC	CASRFRITGQGNNEQFF
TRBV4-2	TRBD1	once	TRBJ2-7	TGTGCCAGCAGCCAAGAGCCGGGACAGGGCGCCCACGAGCAGTACTTC	CASSQEPGQGAHEQYF
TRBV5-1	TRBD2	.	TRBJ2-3	TGCGCCAGCAGCTCCGGACTAGCGGGAGGTGGGGAGGGCACAGATACGCAGTATTTT	CASSSGLAGGGEGTDTQYF
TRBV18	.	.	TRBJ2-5	TGTGCCAGCTATGACTCGGCTCCGGAGACCCAGTACTTC	CASYDSAPETQYF
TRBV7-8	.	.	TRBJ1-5	TGTGCCAGCAGCTTAGCTGGTCAGCCCCAGCATTTT	CASSLAGQPQHF
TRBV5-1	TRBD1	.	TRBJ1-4	TGCGCCAGCAGCTCAGGGACAGATAAACTGTTTTTT	CASSSGTDKLFF
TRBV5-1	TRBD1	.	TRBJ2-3	TGCGCCAGCAGCAGGACAGGACCTAGCACAGATACGCAGTATTTT	CASSRTGPSTDTQYF
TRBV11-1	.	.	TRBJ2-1	TGTGCCAGCAGCTTGGGTAACTACAATGAGCAGTTCTTC	CASSLGNYNEQFF
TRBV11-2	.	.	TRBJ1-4	TGTGCCAGCAGCTCCCGGTTGAAAAATGAAAAACTGTTTTTT	CASSSRLKNEKLFF
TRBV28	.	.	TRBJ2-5	TGTGCCACCGATTTCTCCGAGACCCAGTACTTC	CATDFSETQYF
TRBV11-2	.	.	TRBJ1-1	TGTGCCAGCAGCTTAGCCCGGGGAGGTATGACTGAAGCTTTCTTT	CASSLARGGMTEAFF
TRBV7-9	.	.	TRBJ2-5	TGTGCCAGCACCCCTATGAGTGTGGAGACCCAGTACTTC	CASTPMSVETQYF
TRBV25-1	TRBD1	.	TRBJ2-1	TGTGCCAGCAGTCCTCGGACAGGGGGCTCGGGTAATGAGCAGTTCTTC	CASSPRTGGSGNEQFF
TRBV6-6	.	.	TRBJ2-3	TGTGCCAGCAGCGGGACCGCAGATACGCAGTATTTT	CASSGTADTQYF
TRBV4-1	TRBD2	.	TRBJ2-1	TGCGCCAGCAGCCAAGTCCGGGCTAGCGGGCTTTACAATGAGCAGTTCTTC	CASSQVRASGLYNEQFF
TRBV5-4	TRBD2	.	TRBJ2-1	TGTGCCAGCAGTTCGGGAGGGTCCTACAATGAGCAGTTCTTC	CASSSGGSYNEQFF
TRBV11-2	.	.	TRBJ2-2	TGTGCCAGCAGCTTAGTACCTACCACCGGGGAGCTGTTTTTT	CASSLVPTTGELFF
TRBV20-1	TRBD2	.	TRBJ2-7	TGCAGTGGTGGGAGGGCGTACGAGCAGTACTTC	CSGGRAYEQYF
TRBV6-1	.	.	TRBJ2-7	TGTGCCAGCAGTGAGGGGCCTTGGGGCTACGAGCAGTACTTC	CASSEGPWGYEQYF
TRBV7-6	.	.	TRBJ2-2	TGTGCCAGCAGCTTGATTACCGGGGAGCTGTTTTTT	CASSLITGELFF
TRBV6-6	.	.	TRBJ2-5	TGTGCCAGCAGTTACCAGTACCTTGGTACCCAGTACTTC	CASSYQYLGTQYF
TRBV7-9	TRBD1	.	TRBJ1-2	TGTGCCAGCGCAGGACAGGGGAACTATGGCTACACCTTC	CASAGQGNYGYTF
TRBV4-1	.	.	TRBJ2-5	TGCGCCAGCAGCCAAGATGGAGCAAAACAAGAGACCCAGTACTTC	CASSQDGAKQETQYF
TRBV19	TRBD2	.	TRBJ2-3	TGTGCCAGTAGTAGACTAGCGGGAGCAGATACGCAGTATTTT	CASSRLAGADTQYF
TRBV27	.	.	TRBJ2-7	TGTGCCAGCAGTTTCCGAAACAACCCGGGACTTACTTACGAGCAGTACTTC	CASSFRNNPGLTYEQYF
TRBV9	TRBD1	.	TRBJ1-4	TGTGCCAGCAGCCCGCGACAGGGGACGATTGAAAAACTGTTTTTT	CASSPRQGTIEKLFF
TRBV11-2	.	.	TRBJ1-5	TGTGCCAGCAGCTTAGGACCGACCGAGGTTCAGCCCCAGCATTTT	CASSLGPTEVQPQHF
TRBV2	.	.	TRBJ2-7	TGTGCCAGCAGGGAATACTACGAGCAGTACTTC	CASREYYEQYF
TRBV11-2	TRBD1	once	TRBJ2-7	TGTGCCAGCAGCCTCCCCGGGACAGGGACCCAGCAGTACTTC	CASSLPGTGTQQYF
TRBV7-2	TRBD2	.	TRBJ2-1	TGTGCCAGCAGCTTAGGGACTAGCGGGATAGGGGGTAGCAATGAGCAGTTCTTC	CASSLGTSGIGGSNEQFF
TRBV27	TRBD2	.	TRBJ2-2	TGTGCCAGCAGGAGCGGGAGCGCTAACACCGGGGAGCTGTTTTTT	CASRSGSANTGELFF
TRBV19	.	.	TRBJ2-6	TGTGCCAGTATGCCAGTCTCTGGGGCCAACGTCCTGACTTTC	CASMPVSGANVLTF
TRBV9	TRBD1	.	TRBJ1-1	TGTGCCAGCAGCGTAGGGGAAGGGACAGGGAACACTGAAGCTTTCTTT	CASSVGEGTGNTEAFF
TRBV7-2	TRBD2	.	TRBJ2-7	TGTGCCAGCAGCTTATATCTAGCGGGAGGGATCTCCTACGAGCAGTACTTC	CASSLYLAGGISYEQYF
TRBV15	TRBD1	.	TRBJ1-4	TGTGCCACCAGCAGAACCAGGGGGGCAGCTAATGAAAAACTGTTTTTT	CATSRTRGAANEKLFF
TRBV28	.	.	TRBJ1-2	TGTGCCAGCCAAAGGGGGTTGGATCGTGGCTACACCTTC	CASQRGLDRGYTF